In its sample, the clone carrying this T cell receptor (beta chain) was seen a few times. The target antigen is unknown. The sample belongs to a study of blood T cells in healthy people across ages. Whole-study findings and limits: Possibly, changes in expanded clonotypes were confounded because donor CMV status was unknown.

PCR was performed a second time for roughly 7 to 12 cycles using a sample-barcoded 5' primer and a J-beta primer mix. Using its own MiXCR run on the 5' RACE reads, TCRdb lists one record per CDR3 protein. The profile shows about 800,000 distinct CDR3 sequences, 20% to 30% of them singletons. Isolation recovered at least 6.5 million PBMCs from every sample. With V trimmed by 3 bases and J by 5 bases, 5 bases remained unmatched. The V gene's germline CDR1 is SQVTM and CDR2 ANQGSEA. This CDR3 has 13 residues. These data also featured in a second study, about T cells of mothers and their children. This second study notes: Maternal samples each gave over 8 million TCR beta CDR3 reads, and child samples around 3.2 million each. In both related and unrelated pairs, TCR recombination output is shaped similarly by thymic selection.

The rearrangement uses TRBV29-1 and TRBJ2-7; TRBD2 agrees at 9 bases. The sample was blood. This receptor was taken from a boy between 5 and 17 years old in good health. This chain's CDR3 is CSVERGGRDEQYF. As DNA, the CDR3 is TGCAGCGTTGAGCGGGGGGGGCGCGACGAGCAGTACTTC.